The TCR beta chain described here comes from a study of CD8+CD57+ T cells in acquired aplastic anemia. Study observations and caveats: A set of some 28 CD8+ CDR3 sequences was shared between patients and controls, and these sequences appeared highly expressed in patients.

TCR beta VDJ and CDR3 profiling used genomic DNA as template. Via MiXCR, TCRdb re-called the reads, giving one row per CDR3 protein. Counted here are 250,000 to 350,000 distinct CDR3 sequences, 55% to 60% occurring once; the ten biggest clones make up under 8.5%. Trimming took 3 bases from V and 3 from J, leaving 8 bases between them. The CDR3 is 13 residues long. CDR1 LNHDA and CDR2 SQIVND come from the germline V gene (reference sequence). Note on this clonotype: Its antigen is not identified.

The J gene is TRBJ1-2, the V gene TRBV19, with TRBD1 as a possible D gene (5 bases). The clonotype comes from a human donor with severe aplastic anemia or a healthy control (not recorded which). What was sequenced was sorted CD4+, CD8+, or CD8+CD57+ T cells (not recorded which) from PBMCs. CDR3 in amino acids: CASSIKTDYGYTF. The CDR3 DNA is TGTGCCAGTAGTATTAAGACAGACTATGGCTACACCTTC.